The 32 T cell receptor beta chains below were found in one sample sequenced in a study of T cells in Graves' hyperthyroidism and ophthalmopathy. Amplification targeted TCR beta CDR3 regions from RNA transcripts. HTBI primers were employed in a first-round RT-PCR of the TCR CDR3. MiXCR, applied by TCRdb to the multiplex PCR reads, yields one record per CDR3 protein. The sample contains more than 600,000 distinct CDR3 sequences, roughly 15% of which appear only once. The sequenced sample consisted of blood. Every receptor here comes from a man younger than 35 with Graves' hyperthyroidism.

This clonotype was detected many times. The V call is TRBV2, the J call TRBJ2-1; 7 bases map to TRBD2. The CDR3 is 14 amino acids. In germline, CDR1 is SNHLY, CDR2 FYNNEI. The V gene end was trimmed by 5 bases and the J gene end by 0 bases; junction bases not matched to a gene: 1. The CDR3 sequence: CASSREDSYNEQFF. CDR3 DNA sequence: TGTGCCAGCAGTCGGGAGGACTCCTACAATGAGCAGTTCTTC.

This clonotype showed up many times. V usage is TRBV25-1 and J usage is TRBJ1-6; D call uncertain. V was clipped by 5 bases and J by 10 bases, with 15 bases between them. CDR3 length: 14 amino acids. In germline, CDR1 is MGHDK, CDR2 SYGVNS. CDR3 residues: CASSLIGVGSPLHF. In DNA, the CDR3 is TGTGCCAGCAGTTTAATCGGGGTAGGGTCACCCCTCCACTTT.

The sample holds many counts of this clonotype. Here the CDR3 reads CASSRDRGSNEQFF. The DNA for the CDR3 is TGTGCCAGCAGCCGGGACAGGGGATCCAATGAGCAGTTCTTC. V usage is TRBV2 and J usage is TRBJ2-1; the match to TRBD1 covers 10 bases. This CDR3 is built from 14 residues. J was trimmed by 6 bases and V by 6 bases; bases with no gene match: 5. Germline V gene lookup returns CDR1 SNHLY and CDR2 FYNNEI.

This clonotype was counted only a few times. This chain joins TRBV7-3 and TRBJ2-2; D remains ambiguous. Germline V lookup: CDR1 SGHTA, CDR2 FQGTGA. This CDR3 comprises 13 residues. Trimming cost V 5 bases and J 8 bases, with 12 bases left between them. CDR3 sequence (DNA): TGTGCCAGCAGCCTCCAACAGTCGGGGGAGCTGTTTTTT. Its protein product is CASSLQQSGELFF.

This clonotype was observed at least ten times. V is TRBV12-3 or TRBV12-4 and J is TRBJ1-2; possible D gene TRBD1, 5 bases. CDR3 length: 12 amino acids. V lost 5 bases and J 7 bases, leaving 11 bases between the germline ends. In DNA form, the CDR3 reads TGTGCCAGCAGTCTTACGGGGACTGGCTACACCTTC. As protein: CASSLTGTGYTF.

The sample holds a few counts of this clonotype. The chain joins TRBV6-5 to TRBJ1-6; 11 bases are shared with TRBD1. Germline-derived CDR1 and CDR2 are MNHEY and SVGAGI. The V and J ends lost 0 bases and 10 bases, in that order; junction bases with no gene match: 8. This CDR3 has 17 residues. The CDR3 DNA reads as TGTGCCAGCAGTTACTCGATCTTAGGACAGGGGGCCTCACCCCTCCACTTT. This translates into CASSYSILGQGASPLHF.

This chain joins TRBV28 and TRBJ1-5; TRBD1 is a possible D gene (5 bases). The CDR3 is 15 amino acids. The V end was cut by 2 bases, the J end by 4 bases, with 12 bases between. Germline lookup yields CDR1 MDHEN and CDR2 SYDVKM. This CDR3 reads CASSLGGRKNQPQHF. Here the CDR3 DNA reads TGTGCCAGCAGTTTAGGGGGGAGGAAGAATCAGCCCCAGCATTTT.

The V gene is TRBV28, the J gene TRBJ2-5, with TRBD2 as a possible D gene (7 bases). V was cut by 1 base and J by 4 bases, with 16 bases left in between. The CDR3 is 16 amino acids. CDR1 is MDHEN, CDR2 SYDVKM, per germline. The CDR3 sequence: CASSLSGGGKGETQYF. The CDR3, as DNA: TGTGCCAGCAGTTTATCGGGCGGGGGCAAGGGAGAGACCCAGTACTTC.

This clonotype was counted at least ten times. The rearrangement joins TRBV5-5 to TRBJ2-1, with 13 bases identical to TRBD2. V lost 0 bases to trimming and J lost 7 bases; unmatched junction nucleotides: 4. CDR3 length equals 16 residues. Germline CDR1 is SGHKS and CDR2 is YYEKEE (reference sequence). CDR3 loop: CASSLEWTSGRNEQFF. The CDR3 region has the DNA TGTGCCAGCAGCTTGGAATGGACTAGCGGGAGAAATGAGCAGTTCTTC.

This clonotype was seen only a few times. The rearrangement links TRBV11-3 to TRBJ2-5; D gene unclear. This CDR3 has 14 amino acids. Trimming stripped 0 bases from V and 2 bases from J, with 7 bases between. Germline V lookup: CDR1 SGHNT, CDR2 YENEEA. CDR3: CASSLDGDQETQYF. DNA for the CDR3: TGTGCCAGCAGCTTAGATGGTGATCAAGAGACCCAGTACTTC.

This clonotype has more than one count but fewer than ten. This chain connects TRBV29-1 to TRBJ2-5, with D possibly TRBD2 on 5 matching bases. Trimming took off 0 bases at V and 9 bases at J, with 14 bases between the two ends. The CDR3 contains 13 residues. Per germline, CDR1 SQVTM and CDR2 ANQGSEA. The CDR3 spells CSVEDRRKGAQYF. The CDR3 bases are TGCAGCGTTGAAGATCGGAGGAAGGGAGCCCAGTACTTC.

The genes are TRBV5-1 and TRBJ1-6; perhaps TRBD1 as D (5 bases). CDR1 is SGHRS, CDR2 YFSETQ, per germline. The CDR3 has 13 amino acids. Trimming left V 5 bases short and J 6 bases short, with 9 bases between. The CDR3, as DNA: TGCGCCAGCAGGGGGACCTCTAATTCACCCCTCCACTTT. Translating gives CASRGTSNSPLHF.

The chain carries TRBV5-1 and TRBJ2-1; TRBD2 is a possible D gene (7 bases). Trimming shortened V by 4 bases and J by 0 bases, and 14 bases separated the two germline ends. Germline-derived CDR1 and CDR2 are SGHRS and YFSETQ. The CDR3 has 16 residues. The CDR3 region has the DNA TGCGCCAGCAGCCGGACGGGGGGCAGCTCCTACAATGAGCAGTTCTTC. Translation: CASSRTGGSSYNEQFF.

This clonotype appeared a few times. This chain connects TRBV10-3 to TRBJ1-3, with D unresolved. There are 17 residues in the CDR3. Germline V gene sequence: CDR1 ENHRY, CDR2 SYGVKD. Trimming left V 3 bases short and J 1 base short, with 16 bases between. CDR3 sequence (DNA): TGTGCCATCAGTGACCCAAGCGTACGGCCATCTGGAAACACCATATATTTT. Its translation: CAISDPSVRPSGNTIYF.

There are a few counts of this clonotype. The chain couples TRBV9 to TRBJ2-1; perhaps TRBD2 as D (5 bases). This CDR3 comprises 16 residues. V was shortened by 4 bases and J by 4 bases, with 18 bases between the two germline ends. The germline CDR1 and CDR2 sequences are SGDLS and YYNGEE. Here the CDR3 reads CASSRTAARLYNEQFF. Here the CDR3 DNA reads TGTGCCAGCAGCCGAACAGCGGCCAGATTGTACAATGAGCAGTTCTTC.

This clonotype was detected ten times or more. The CDR3 nucleotides read TGTGCCAGCAGTTTAGGTCGCAGCAGGGGGCAGTACTTC. Its protein product is CASSLGRSRGQYF. The rearrangement joins TRBV28 to TRBJ2-7, with a weak D call TRBD1 (6 bases). With 2 bases removed from V and 9 bases from J, the gap between germline ends came to 14 bases. The germline V gene has CDR1 MDHEN and CDR2 SYDVKM. The CDR3 runs 13 residues.

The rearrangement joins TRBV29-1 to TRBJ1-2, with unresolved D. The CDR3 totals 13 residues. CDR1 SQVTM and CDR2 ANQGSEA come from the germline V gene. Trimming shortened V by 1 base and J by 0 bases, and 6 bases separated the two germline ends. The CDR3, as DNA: TGCAGCGTTGAAGGGGGATCTAACTATGGCTACACCTTC. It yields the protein CSVEGGSNYGYTF.

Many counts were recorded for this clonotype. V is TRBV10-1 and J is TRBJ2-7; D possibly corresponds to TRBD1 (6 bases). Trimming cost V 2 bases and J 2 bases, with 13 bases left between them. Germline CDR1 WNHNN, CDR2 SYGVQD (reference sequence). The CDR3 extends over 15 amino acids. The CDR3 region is CASSERWGQTYEQYF. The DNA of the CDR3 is TGCGCCAGCAGTGAGAGGTGGGGGCAGACCTACGAGCAGTACTTC.

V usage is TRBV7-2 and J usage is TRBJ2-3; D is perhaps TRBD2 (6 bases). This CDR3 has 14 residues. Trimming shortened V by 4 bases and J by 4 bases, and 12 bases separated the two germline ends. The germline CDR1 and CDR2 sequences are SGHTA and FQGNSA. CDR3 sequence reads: CASSWGLLADTQYF. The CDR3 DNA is TGTGCCAGCAGCTGGGGACTTCTCGCAGATACGCAGTATTTT.

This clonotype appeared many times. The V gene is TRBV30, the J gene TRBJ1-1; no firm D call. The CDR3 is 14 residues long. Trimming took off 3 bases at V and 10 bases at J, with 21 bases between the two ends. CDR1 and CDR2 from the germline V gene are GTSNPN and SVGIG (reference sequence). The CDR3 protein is CAWREPGPPTAAFF. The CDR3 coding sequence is TGTGCCTGGAGAGAACCGGGCCCTCCTACGGCAGCTTTCTTT.

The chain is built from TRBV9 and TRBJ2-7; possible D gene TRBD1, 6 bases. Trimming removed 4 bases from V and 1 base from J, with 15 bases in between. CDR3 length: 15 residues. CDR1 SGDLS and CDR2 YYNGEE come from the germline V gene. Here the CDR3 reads CASSPWGPYSYEQYF. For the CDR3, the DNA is TGTGCCAGCAGCCCCTGGGGGCCTTATTCCTACGAGCAGTACTTC.

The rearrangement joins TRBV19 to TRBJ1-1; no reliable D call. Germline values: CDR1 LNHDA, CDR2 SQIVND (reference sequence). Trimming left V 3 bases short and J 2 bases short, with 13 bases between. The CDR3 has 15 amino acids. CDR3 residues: CASSILARDNTEAFF. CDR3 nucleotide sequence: TGTGCCAGTAGTATCCTTGCCAGAGATAACACTGAAGCTTTCTTT.

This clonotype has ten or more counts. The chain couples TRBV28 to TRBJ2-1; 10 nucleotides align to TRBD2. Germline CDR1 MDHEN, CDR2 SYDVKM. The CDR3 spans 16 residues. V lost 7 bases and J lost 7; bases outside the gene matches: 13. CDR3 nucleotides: TGTGCCAGCACCTCCCTTGGGGCTAGCGGGAGTAATGAGCAGTTCTTC. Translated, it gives CASTSLGASGSNEQFF.

Written as DNA, the CDR3 is TGTGCCAGCAGCTGGGGACAGCGAAACACCGGGGAGCTGTTTTTT. This sequence encodes CASSWGQRNTGELFF. The chain recombines TRBV7-9 with TRBJ2-2, with 7 bases that match TRBD1. V shed 4 bases and J 2 bases; nucleotides not matched to a gene: 4. CDR1 is SEHNR and CDR2 is FQNEAQ in the germline V gene (reference sequence). CDR3 size: 15 residues.

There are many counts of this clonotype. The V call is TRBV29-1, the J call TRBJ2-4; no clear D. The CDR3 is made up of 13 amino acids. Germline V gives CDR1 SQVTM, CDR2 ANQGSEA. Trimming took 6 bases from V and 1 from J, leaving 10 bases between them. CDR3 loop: CSVTAVAKNIQYF. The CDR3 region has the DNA TGCAGCGTGACCGCCGTCGCCAAAAACATTCAGTACTTC.

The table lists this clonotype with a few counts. The CDR3 nucleotides are TGTGCCACCAGTGATTTCACCGGGACAGATGGCTACACCTTC. Translated: CATSDFTGTDGYTF. The chain couples TRBV24-1 to TRBJ1-2; 7 bases fit TRBD1. The CDR3 has 14 amino acids. The V gene's germline CDR1 is KGHDR and CDR2 SFDVKD. V lost 1 base and J lost 6; bases outside the gene matches: 4.

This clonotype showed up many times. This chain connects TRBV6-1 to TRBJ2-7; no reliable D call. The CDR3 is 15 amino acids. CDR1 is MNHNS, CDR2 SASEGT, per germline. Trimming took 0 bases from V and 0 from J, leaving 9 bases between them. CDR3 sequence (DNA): TGTGCCAGCAGTGAAGCGCCAGGTTCCTCCTACGAGCAGTACTTC. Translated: CASSEAPGSSYEQYF.

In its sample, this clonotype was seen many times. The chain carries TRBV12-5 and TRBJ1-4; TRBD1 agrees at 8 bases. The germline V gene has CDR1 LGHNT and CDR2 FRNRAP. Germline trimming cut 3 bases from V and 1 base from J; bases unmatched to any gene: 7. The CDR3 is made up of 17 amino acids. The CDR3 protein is CASGFSTGAVTNEKLFF. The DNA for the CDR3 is TGTGCTAGTGGTTTTTCGACAGGGGCCGTAACTAATGAAAAACTGTTTTTT.

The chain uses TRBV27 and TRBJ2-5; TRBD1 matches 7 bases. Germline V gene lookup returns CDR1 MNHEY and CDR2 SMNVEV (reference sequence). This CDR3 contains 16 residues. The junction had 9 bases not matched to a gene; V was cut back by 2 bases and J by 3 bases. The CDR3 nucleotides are TGTGCCAGCAGTTTAATGAGGGGGCGAAGCGAAGAGACCCAGTACTTC. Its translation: CASSLMRGRSEETQYF.

In nucleotides, the CDR3 is TGCAGTGCTAGAGTTCCTACAGGGGCGGAGAACATTCAGTACTTC. Translation: CSARVPTGAENIQYF. The chain joins TRBV20-1 to TRBJ2-4; TRBD1 matches at 7 bases. The trim removed 1 base at V and 7 bases at J, leaving 10 bases unmatched. Per germline, CDR1 DFQATT and CDR2 SNEGSKA (reference sequence). This CDR3 contains 15 residues.

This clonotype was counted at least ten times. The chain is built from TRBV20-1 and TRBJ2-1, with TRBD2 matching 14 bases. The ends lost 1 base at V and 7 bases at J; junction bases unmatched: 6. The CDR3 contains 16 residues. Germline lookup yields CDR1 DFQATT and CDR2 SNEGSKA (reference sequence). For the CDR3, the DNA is TGCAGTGCTAGAGGCGGGACTAGCGGGAGTCAGAATGAGCAGTTCTTC. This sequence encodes CSARGGTSGSQNEQFF.

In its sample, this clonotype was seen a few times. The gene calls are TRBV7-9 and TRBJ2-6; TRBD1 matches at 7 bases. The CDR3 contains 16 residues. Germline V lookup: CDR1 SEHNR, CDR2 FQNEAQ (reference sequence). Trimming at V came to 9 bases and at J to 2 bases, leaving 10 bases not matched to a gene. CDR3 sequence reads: CASASGGATGANVLTF. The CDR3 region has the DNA TGTGCCAGTGCCTCAGGGGGAGCAACTGGGGCCAACGTCCTGACTTTC.